This TCR beta chain stems from a study of beta chain features in type 1 diabetes. Broader study findings: Moderately but significantly shorter TCRB CDR3s were found in Type 1 diabetes patients in all four CD4+ subsets.

This CDR3 has 16 residues. Germline V gene lookup returns CDR1 SEHNR and CDR2 FQNEAQ (reference sequence). V lost 4 bases, J lost 8 bases, and 12 bases stayed unmatched. Each donor gave one heparinised blood draw averaging about 120 mL. Reverse transcription of all isolated RNA meant that expressed TCRB transcripts were sequenced. The assay was immunoSEQ multiplex PCR, and TCRdb's table has in-frame clones only and misses some. Altogether 95,000 to 110,000 clones are present, over 25% being singletons, with the ten largest covering more than 0.5%. There are a few counts of this clone. Its target is not known.

What was sequenced was central memory CD4+ T cells from blood. The chain joins TRBV7-9 to TRBJ2-1, with 9 bases matching TRBD1. The origin of this receptor is a young woman with type 1 diabetes. The CDR3 loop reads CASSSQRGQGVYEQFF. The CDR3 DNA follows: TGTGCCAGCAGCTCCCAACGGGGACAGGGAGTTTATGAGCAGTTCTTC.